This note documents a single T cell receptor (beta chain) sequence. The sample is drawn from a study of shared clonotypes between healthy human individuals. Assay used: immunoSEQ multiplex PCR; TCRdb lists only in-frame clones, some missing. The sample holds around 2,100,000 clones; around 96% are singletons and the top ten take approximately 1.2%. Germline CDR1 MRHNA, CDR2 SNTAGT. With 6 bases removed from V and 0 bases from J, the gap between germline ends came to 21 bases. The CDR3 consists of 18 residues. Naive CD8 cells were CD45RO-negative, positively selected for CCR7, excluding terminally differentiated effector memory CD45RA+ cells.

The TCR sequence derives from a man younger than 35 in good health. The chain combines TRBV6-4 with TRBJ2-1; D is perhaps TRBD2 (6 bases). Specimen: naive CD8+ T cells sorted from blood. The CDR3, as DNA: TGTGCCAGCAGCCCCTACCGGGACTCCCTAGGCTCCTACAATGAGCAGTTCTTC. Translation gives CASSPYRDSLGSYNEQFF.